Sequencing of this T cell receptor beta chain was carried out in a study of shared clonotypes between healthy human individuals. About the research overall: In total, the donors were a couple of women and a few men aged 18 to 49.

CDR3 length equals 16 residues. Per the germline V gene, CDR1 is LGHNT and CDR2 is FRNRAP. With V trimmed by 4 bases and J by 0 bases, 4 bases remained unmatched. Naive CD8 cells, CD45RO-negative and positively selected for CCR7, excluded terminally differentiated effector memory CD45RA+ cells. Sequencing used immunoSEQ multiplex PCR; TCRdb keeps in-frame clones, though not all of them. Of more than 2 million clones listed, just under 95% are singletons. The chain employs TRBV12-5 and TRBJ2-1; 9 bases agree with TRBD2. The source of this sequence is a man between 18 and 35 years old in good health. Some clones in this sample may be carry-over from other donors' samples. Sequencing was carried out using naive CD8+ T cells from PBMCs. The CDR3 nucleotides are TGTGCTAGTGGTTGGGGTAGCGGGAGCTCCTACAATGAGCAGTTCTTC. As protein: CASGWGSGSSYNEQFF. Complete variable domain (other parts from reference TRBV12-5 and TRBJ2-1): DARVTQTPRHKVTEMGQEVTMRCQPILGHNTVFWYRQTMMQGLELLAYFRNRAPLDDSGMPKDRFSAEMPDATLATLKIQPSEPRDSAVYFCASGWGSGSSYNEQFFGPGTRLTVL.